This paragraph covers one TCR beta chain sequence. The antigen is unknown. The sample originates from a study of T cells in tuberculosis. Adolescents were screened for latent TB by skin test and IGRA. The CDR3 totals 11 residues. Trimming removed 7 bases from V and 8 bases from J, with 9 bases in between. Germline loops: CDR1 SNHLY, CDR2 FYNNEI. Study-level findings and limits: Smaller alpha distances in active tuberculosis partly reflected shorter CDR3-alpha lengths.

Assay: immunoSEQ multiplex PCR; the TCRdb copy retains only in-frame clones and omits some. The data contain around 35,000 clones, 90% to 95% of them singletons. V is TRBV2 and J is TRBJ2-1; D is ambiguous. The TCR originated in a donor aged 10 to 29 with latent tuberculosis or without tuberculosis infection. Some clones in this sample may be carry-over from other donors' samples. The material sequenced was PBMCs. The CDR3 bases are TGTGCCAGCACCCCGGTGGATGAGCAGTTCTTC. It codes for CASTPVDEQFF.